This T cell receptor (beta chain) was observed in a study of T cell responses to AZD1222 COVID-19 vaccine. Using immunoSEQ multiplex PCR, the repertoire was profiled, and TCRdb retains in-frame clones only, with some absent. The sample shows roughly 120,000 clones, approximately 86% of them seen only once. Germline CDR1 reads SGHRS; CDR2 reads YFSETQ. The CDR3 totals 14 residues. The germline V and J ends were trimmed by 4 bases and 2 bases, with 13 bases remaining between them. The TCR was taken from an adult in good health. The chain is built from TRBV5-1 and TRBJ2-7, with D possibly called TRBD1 or TRBD2 (5 bases each). The material sequenced was peripheral blood, taken on day 0 of AZD1222 vaccination. This CDR3 is CASSLRWGPYEQYF. The CDR3 DNA sequence: TGCGCCAGCAGCCTCAGATGGGGACCCTACGAGCAGTACTTC.